This is a list of T cell receptor beta chains from one sample in a study of long-term antiretroviral therapy in people with HIV. Clones were read by immunoSEQ multiplex PCR, and TCRdb kept only the in-frame ones, dropping some. The repertoire holds about 15,000 clones, with over 60% as singletons. The sample here was unsorted PBMCs, taken roughly 2.5 years before starting antiretroviral therapy. These receptors were obtained from a woman aged 45 to 65 with HIV. CDR3s include the opening cysteine and the closing phenylalanine or tryptophan. D genes are given only for firm matches. Size values are once, few and many counts, or a class for expanded clones, and some rows have none.

d_gene	abundance	v_gene	j_gene	CDR3aa	CDR3nt
-	once	TRBV11-2	TRBJ1-1	CASSLVGVGAFF	TGTGCCAGCAGCTTAGTGGGGGTTGGAGCTTTCTTT
-	-	TRBV18	TRBJ1-2	CASSPDGGSNYGYTF	TGTGCCAGCTCACCAGACGGGGGGAGCAACTATGGCTACACCTTC
TRBD2	-	TRBV7-2	TRBJ2-3	CASSFRAGDTDTQYF	TGTGCCAGCAGCTTCAGAGCGGGGGACACAGATACGCAGTATTTT
TRBD2	-	TRBV7-3	TRBJ2-1	CASSPRPSGGYNEQFF	TGTGCCAGCAGCCCACGGCCTAGCGGGGGGTACAATGAGCAGTTCTTC
-	-	TRBV5-6	TRBJ2-3	CASSLLIDMLSTDTQYF	TGTGCCAGCAGCCTCCTAATAGACATGCTAAGCACAGATACGCAGTATTTT
-	-	TRBV14	TRBJ2-5	CASSQDRRGTQYF	TGTGCCAGCAGCCAAGATCGGAGGGGGACCCAGTACTTC
TRBD2	-	TRBV5-1	TRBJ2-5	CASSLAGGVGETQYF	TGCGCCAGCAGCTTGGCGGGGGGAGTGGGTGAGACCCAGTACTTC
-	-	TRBV5-5	TRBJ2-2	CASSLEWSGELFF	TGTGCCAGCAGCTTGGAGTGGTCCGGGGAGCTGTTTTTT
-	few	TRBV30	TRBJ1-1	CAWSWTANTEAFF	TGTGCCTGGAGCTGGACGGCGAACACTGAAGCTTTCTTT
-	-	TRBV19	TRBJ2-3	CASSGGPGLFTDTQYF	TGTGCCAGTAGCGGGGGGCCCGGCCTTTTCACAGATACGCAGTATTTT
-	-	TRBV28	TRBJ1-2	CASSPTGAGSDGYTF	TGTGCCAGCAGCCCAACCGGAGCAGGGAGCGATGGCTACACCTTC
-	-	TRBV7-6	TRBJ2-7	CASSPSFGVYEQYF	TGTGCCAGCAGCCCTTCTTTTGGGGTGTACGAGCAGTACTTC
-	-	TRBV6-6	TRBJ2-3	CASSYSRAGYTDTQYF	TGTGCCAGCAGTTACTCGAGGGCGGGGTACACAGATACGCAGTATTTT
-	-	TRBV7-2	TRBJ1-2	CASSLVGALGYTF	TGTGCCAGCAGCTTAGTGGGGGCATTAGGCTACACCTTC
-	-	TRBV7-9	TRBJ1-1	CASSPGWGTEAFF	TGTGCCAGCAGCCCAGGGTGGGGAACTGAAGCTTTCTTT
-	-	TRBV6-5	TRBJ1-6	CASSYYLRVSSPLHF	TGTGCCAGCAGTTACTACCTCAGGGTAAGCTCACCCCTCCACTTT
-	few	TRBV5-6	TRBJ1-2	CASSLAGRANYGYTF	TGTGCCAGCAGCTTGGCTGGCAGGGCGAACTATGGCTACACCTTC
TRBD1	-	TRBV10-3	TRBJ1-6	CASWDRDSANSPLHF	TGTGCCTCTTGGGACCGGGACAGCGCAAATTCACCCCTCCACTTT
-	-	TRBV27	TRBJ1-5	CASSSGSHSNQPQHF	TGTGCCAGCAGTTCCGGGTCACATAGCAATCAGCCCCAGCATTTT
-	-	TRBV18	TRBJ1-2	CASSPNSEANYGYTF	TGTGCCAGCTCACCTAACAGTGAAGCTAACTATGGCTACACCTTC
-	few	TRBV9	TRBJ2-1	CASSPGHEQFF	TGTGCCAGCAGCCCCGGGCATGAGCAGTTCTTC
-	-	TRBV18	TRBJ1-2	CASSRGGADSPGYGYTF	TGTGCCAGCTCACGGGGCGGGGCAGATTCCCCCGGTTATGGCTACACCTTC
-	-	TRBV7-2	TRBJ1-5	CASSSIGRNQPQHF	TGTGCCAGCAGTTCAATAGGACGCAATCAGCCCCAGCATTTT
-	-	TRBV14	TRBJ2-2	CASSLGYTGELFF	TGTGCCAGCAGCCTGGGGTACACCGGGGAGCTGTTTTTT
-	once	TRBV7-9	TRBJ2-3	CATTLTGYTDTQYF	TGTGCCACCACCCTGACAGGATACACAGATACGCAGTATTTT
TRBD1	-	TRBV14	TRBJ1-6	CASSQVGQGGLHF	TGTGCCAGCAGCCAAGTCGGGCAGGGGGGACTCCACTTT
-	medium-sized	TRBV5-1	TRBJ1-6	CASSLEGVFNSPLHF	TGCGCCAGCAGCTTGGAGGGGGTGTTTAATTCACCCCTCCACTTT
-	-	TRBV7-9	TRBJ2-2	CASSPTTGELFF	TGTGCCAGCAGCCCCACCACCGGGGAGCTGTTTTTT
-	-	TRBV1	TRBJ2-3	CTSSQVRGGLNRHSSTDTQYF	TGCACCAGCAGCCAAGTACGGGGAGGGCTCAATCGTCATTCTAGCACAGATACGCAGTATTTT
TRBD1	few	TRBV27	TRBJ2-1	CASNRGQGAFDEQFF	TGTGCCAGCAACAGGGGACAGGGGGCTTTCGATGAGCAGTTCTTC
TRBD1	-	TRBV6-6	TRBJ1-2	CASTSDRVYGYTF	TGTGCCAGCACTTCAGACAGGGTCTATGGCTACACCTTC
-	few	TRBV7-2	TRBJ1-1	CASSRGTEAFF	TGTGCCAGCAGCAGGGGAACTGAAGCTTTCTTT
-	-	TRBV4-1	TRBJ1-4	CASSQGSGTENEKLFF	TGCGCCAGCAGCCAGGGATCCGGGACCGAAAATGAAAAACTGTTTTTT
-	-	TRBV7-8	TRBJ1-6	CASSLGRNSPLHF	TGTGCCAGCAGCTTAGGCAGAAATTCACCCCTCCACTTT
-	-	TRBV2	TRBJ1-1	CASSVGQGQRGTEAFF	TGTGCCAGCAGTGTGGGGCAGGGCCAAAGGGGCACTGAAGCTTTCTTT
-	-	TRBV7-3	TRBJ2-2	CASSLEWASGELFF	TGTGCCAGCAGCTTAGAGTGGGCTTCCGGGGAGCTGTTTTTT
TRBD2	once	TRBV27	TRBJ2-1	CASSLIASGGSVQFF	TGTGCCAGCAGTTTAATAGCTAGCGGGGGATCGGTGCAGTTCTTC
TRBD1	-	TRBV9	TRBJ1-3	CASSQSQGTFGGNTIYF	TGTGCCAGCAGCCAGTCACAGGGGACGTTTGGTGGAAACACCATATATTTT
-	-	TRBV18	TRBJ1-5	CASSPLSVNSNQPQHF	TGTGCCAGCTCACCATTGTCAGTTAATAGCAATCAGCCCCAGCATTTT
-	few	TRBV5-1	TRBJ2-1	CASSLAGGEQFF	TGCGCCAGCAGCTTGGCAGGAGGCGAGCAGTTCTTC
TRBD1	-	TRBV6-5	TRBJ1-1	CASRQDRAANTEAFF	TGTGCCAGCAGGCAAGACAGGGCGGCGAACACTGAAGCTTTCTTT
TRBD2	-	TRBV6-6	TRBJ2-1	CASSSLAGVSEQFF	TGTGCCAGCAGTTCCCTAGCGGGGGTTTCTGAGCAGTTCTTC
-	-	TRBV30	TRBJ2-2	CAWSAEGSKDTGELFF	TGTGCCTGGAGTGCAGAAGGGTCCAAGGACACCGGGGAGCTGTTTTTT
TRBD2	-	TRBV7-9	TRBJ2-3	CASSPRSGGPEDTQYF	TGTGCCAGCAGCCCCCGGAGCGGGGGCCCCGAAGATACGCAGTATTTT
TRBD1	-	TRBV5-8	TRBJ1-1	CASSFSTGGRDTEAFF	TGTGCCAGCAGCTTTTCGACAGGGGGCCGGGACACTGAAGCTTTCTTT
-	-	TRBV2	TRBJ1-6	CASCPEGGRSYNSPLHF	TGTGCCAGCTGCCCAGAGGGCGGGCGGTCCTATAATTCACCCCTCCACTTT